This T cell receptor (beta chain) came from a study of identical twins (dated by TCRdb to 2016 to 2017). With respect to the entire study: To test whether fetal clonotypes persist, the study used deep sequencing on TCR alpha and beta repertoires from monozygotic twins, unrelated adults of various ages, and cord blood. To rule out contamination, replicate twin experiments were performed at different times with different library preparation protocols.

Overall study results and their limits: Compared with coincidental sharing between unrelated individuals, out-of-frame TCR alpha sequences shared between twins had an excess of sequences with low generation probability. In monozygotic twins, recombination models systematically underestimated out-of-frame TCR alpha sharing, but the models matched the sharing seen between unrelated individuals. Abundant cord blood beta clonotypes had fewer insertions, young adult naive repertoires showed a similar but weaker trend, and memory repertoires showed no such trend. Because the same donors could not be followed over many years, the conclusions relied on cross-sectional statistical analysis. The excess sharing between twins in beta out-of-frame sequences was weaker because fewer shared sequences reduced the signal-to-noise ratio. Invariant T cells such as MAIT and iNKT could partly confound zero-insertion analyses, although diverse VJ usage argued against such confounding for most clonotypes.

This clonotype was detected ten times or more. Its antigen target is currently unknown. Base-call qualities are not available, and no considerably larger clone is one nucleotide away. Every donor was a healthy Caucasian. The twin cohort comprised three pairs of female monozygotic twins, all aged about 18 to 29 years. Peripheral blood mononuclear cells were the source from which RNA for the TCR libraries was isolated. Libraries were prepared through 5' RACE. The sequencing machine was an Illumina HiSeq 2000. Template switching introduced a universal primer binding site; the final cDNA contained a unique molecular identifier, enabling accurate counting of TCR cDNA molecules. Specific primers in the conserved constant-segment region were used to synthesize first-strand cDNA for the TCR alpha and beta chains. To control for contamination, each cDNA library was double barcoded with a SMART-Mk sample barcode plus Illumina barcodes. Two successive PCR steps introduced TruSeq adapter sequences along with Illumina sample barcodes. Sequencing of the TCR alpha and beta cDNA libraries was done on the Illumina HiSeq platform using custom primers. As for how the authors treated the data: Raw reads were processed with MiGEC to extract unique molecular identifiers, and MiXCR was used to determine CDR3 positions. Recombination models were inferred per individual with the repgenHMM and IGoR tools using an EM algorithm. The tcR package in R was used for shared clonotype analysis, with sharing normalized by the product of cloneset sizes. To study raw recombination free of thymic and clonal selection effects, out-of-frame nonproductive sequences were analyzed. TCRdb reprocessed the public reads (quality trimming at Q25 with fastp, clone calling with MiXCR) and kept in-frame beta chains. Records with the same CDR3 protein are collapsed into one entry carrying the most frequent genes and DNA. TCRdb assigned the V and J calls; the authors' analysis was not used. Within this sample are hundreds of thousands of distinct CDR3 sequences, with roughly 8% of them counted one time only. The ten top clones hold roughly 0.9% of the sample.

Sequences DFQATT (CDR1) and SNEGSKA (CDR2) are obtained from the germline V gene (reference sequence). Inclusive of the bounding cysteine and phenylalanine, the CDR3 is 19 residues long. The retained sequence is limited to the CDR3, 57 bases, with the frame set at the first base. Ends trimmed: V by 3 bases, J by 0 bases; bases unmatched to a gene: 10. The data were also submitted as part of a second study, on yellow fever vaccine responses in identical twins. The second study reports: The authors reported that the T cell response to vaccination in identical twins appeared partly convergent and partly personalized. In identical twins, the study followed T cell clones that responded to the vaccine with precision.

The clonotype comes from a woman younger than 35 in good health. Recombination linked TRBV20-1 to TRBJ2-4; 14 central bases correspond to TRBD2. Sequencing was performed on PBMCs. The DNA sequence is TGCAGTGCTAGTGACCGGGGGACTAGCGGGGGTATAGCCAAAAACATTCAGTACTTC. Its coded protein is CSASDRGTSGGIAKNIQYF.